This T cell receptor (beta chain) came from a study of cytomegalovirus exposure and HLA in healthy donors. In regard to this clone: What it recognizes is unknown.

Findings and caveats of the study: The authors enumerated roughly 180 TCR beta chains as linked to cytomegalovirus. A later analysis, which compared TCR beta chains of equal frequency, found the HLA-associated ones more clonally expanded.

PCR used 60 Vbeta primers and 13 Jbeta primers. TCRdb's copy holds only in-frame clones and misses some; the assay was immunoSEQ multiplex PCR. The sample holds 130,000 or so clones, roughly 88% seen once. Sequenced sample: PBMCs. The clonotype comes from a woman aged 40 to 50 in good health and CMV-seronegative.

As DNA, the CDR3 is TGTGCCAGCAGCCCCGGGACAGGAGGTGGAAACACCATATATTTT. Translating it yields CASSPGTGGGNTIYF. This chain uses TRBV6-1 with TRBJ1-3, with 8 bases lining up with TRBD1. The junction had 7 bases not matched to a gene; V was cut back by 6 bases and J by 3 bases. The CDR3 is made up of 15 amino acids. CDR1 is MNHNS and CDR2 is SASEGT in the germline V gene.